These 32 T cell receptor beta chains were all obtained from the same sample, sequenced in a study of CD8+ T cells in alopecia areata. Isolated RNA was reverse transcribed into cDNA used as the sequencing template. The table came from immunoSEQ multiplex PCR; TCRdb's copy has only in-frame clones and leaves some out. The sample lists some 110,000 clones, about 60% occurring once. Sample: CD4+ T cells sorted from blood. The receptor source for this set is a human donor in good health.

This clone occurred a few times. This rearrangement joins TRBV7-9 to TRBJ1-1; D possibly corresponds to TRBD1 (5 bases). The CDR3 has 14 residues. Germline V gene data show CDR1 as SEHNR and CDR2 as FQNEAQ (reference sequence). Trimming stripped 1 base from V and 4 bases from J, with 10 bases between. This CDR3 reads CASSLVQGGTEAFF. The CDR3 DNA follows: TGTGCCAGCAGCTTAGTGCAGGGAGGCACTGAAGCTTTCTTT.

Note on this clone: Germline is not matched at one junction end, which may reflect a read error. This chain connects TRBV7-2 to TRBJ1-1; D gene uncertain. CDR1 and CDR2 (germline): SGHTA, FQGNSA. CDR3 length: 13 amino acids. The DNA for the CDR3 is TGTGCCAGCCGCTTAGGATTGAACACTGAAGCTTTCTTT. It specifies CASRLGLNTEAFF.

The chain has TRBV5-6 and TRBJ1-5; TRBD1 agrees at 7 bases. The CDR3 runs to 15 residues. Germline loops: CDR1 SGHDT, CDR2 YYEEEE. V shed 3 bases, J shed 7 bases, and the junction held 10 bases outside the gene matches. The CDR3 region has the DNA TGTGCCAGCAGCTCCTCAGAGGGGGCTGGGCAGCCCCAGCATTTT. This translates into CASSSSEGAGQPQHF.

This chain uses TRBV29-1 with TRBJ1-2; TRBD1 matches 8 bases. Germline V CDR1 and CDR2: SQVTM, ANQGSEA. With V trimmed by 4 bases and J by 2 bases, 0 bases remained unmatched. This CDR3 is 12 amino acids long. CDR3 nucleotides: TGCAGCGTTGGGACAGGGAACTATGGCTACACCTTC. It codes for CSVGTGNYGYTF. The entire variable domain, with the rest obtained from reference TRBV29-1 and TRBJ1-2, is as follows: SAVISQKPSRDICQRGTSLTIQCQVDSQVTMMFWYRQQPGQSLTLIATANQGSEATYESGFVIDKFPISRPNLTFSTLTVSNMSPEDSSIYLCSVGTGNYGYTFGSGTRLTVV.

The gene calls are TRBV5-6 and TRBJ1-2; the match to TRBD1 covers 7 bases. The CDR3 length is 13 residues. V lost 4 bases to trimming and J lost 2 bases; unmatched junction nucleotides: 2. Germline V gives CDR1 SGHDT, CDR2 YYEEEE. The CDR3, as DNA: TGTGCCAGCAGCCGGGACAGAAACTATGGCTACACCTTC. Translated: CASSRDRNYGYTF.

The gene calls are TRBV10-2 and TRBJ1-5, with D possibly being TRBD1 (6 bases). V shed 2 bases and J shed 3 bases, with 17 bases lying between them. This CDR3 comprises 17 residues. CDR1 and CDR2 (germline): WSHSY, SAAADI. The CDR3 region has the DNA TGCGCCAGCAGTGAGGCTCCACCGGGACAAAACAATCAGCCCCAGCATTTT. It translates to CASSEAPPGQNNQPQHF.

In the case of this clone: Distinct nucleotide sequences in the sample also encode this CDR3. The CDR3 here is CASSSFTDTQYF. The CDR3 nucleotides read TGTGCCAGCAGCTCTTTCACAGATACGCAGTATTTT. J is TRBJ2-3 and V is TRBV7-2; D gene uncertain. Trimming left V 4 bases short and J 2 bases short, with 4 bases between. From germline, CDR1 is SGHTA and CDR2 FQGNSA. The CDR3 runs 12 residues.

A few counts support this clone. The V call is TRBV25-1, the J call TRBJ1-5, with D maybe TRBD1 (6 bases). The CDR3 totals 14 residues. V was clipped by 6 bases and J by 5 bases, with 14 bases between them. Germline values: CDR1 MGHDK, CDR2 SYGVNS. CDR3 bases: TGTGCCAGCAGCGAGTCAGGGGCCGATCAGCCCCAGCATTTT. Protein sequence: CASSESGADQPQHF.

The rearrangement joins TRBV5-1 to TRBJ1-1; 10 bases align to TRBD1. Germline V gene data show CDR1 as SGHRS and CDR2 as YFSETQ. There are 15 residues in the CDR3. V was clipped by 3 bases and J by 0 bases; unmatched bases: 2. The CDR3 loop is CASSSGQGMNTEAFF. In DNA, the CDR3 is TGCGCCAGCAGCTCGGGACAGGGGATGAACACTGAAGCTTTCTTT.

The J gene is TRBJ2-3, the V gene TRBV29-1; 10 bases are shared with TRBD2. Germline V gene lookup returns CDR1 SQVTM and CDR2 ANQGSEA. J gave up 5 bases and V 6 bases, and 23 bases lay outside the gene matches. The CDR3 sequence is 19 residues long. The CDR3 coding sequence is TGCAGCGTCCCCCTGAACTCTGCGGGCAGCGGGGGGGCGGGAGATACGCAGTATTTT. Encoded protein: CSVPLNSAGSGGAGDTQYF.

This clone was picked up a small number of times. The chain uses TRBV7-2 and TRBJ2-3; D unresolved. CDR1 and CDR2 (germline): SGHTA, FQGNSA. Trimming left V 5 bases short and J 0 bases short, with 6 bases between. CDR3 length equals 13 residues. The CDR3 is CASSDTSTDTQYF. Here the CDR3 DNA reads TGTGCCAGCAGCGACACTAGCACAGATACGCAGTATTTT.

The rearrangement joins TRBV29-1 to TRBJ2-5, with D perhaps TRBD2 (7 bases). V dropped 4 bases and J dropped 10 bases, with 16 bases sitting between them. The CDR3 consists of 12 residues. Germline V gene sequence: CDR1 SQVTM, CDR2 ANQGSEA. CDR3: CSVGPGGLDQYF. CDR3 bases: TGCAGCGTTGGGCCCGGGGGGCTGGACCAGTACTTC.

This clone occurred once. V and J are TRBV5-4 and TRBJ2-6, with a possible D match to TRBD1 (7 bases). With 6 bases removed from V and 7 bases from J, the gap between germline ends came to 20 bases. Germline assignment: CDR1 SGHNT and CDR2 YYREEE (reference sequence). This CDR3 spans 16 amino acids. CDR3 coding DNA: TGTGCCAGCAATAAAGGCGGCCAGGGGGGAGCCAACGTCCTGACTTTC. This codes for CASNKGGQGGANVLTF.

The genes are TRBV27 and TRBJ2-7; possible D gene TRBD1, 5 bases. V shed 0 bases and J shed 4 bases, with 13 bases lying between them. This CDR3 has 15 amino acids. Germline CDR1 reads MNHEY; CDR2 reads SMNVEV (reference sequence). CDR3 residues: CASSLSSQGTYEQYF. In DNA form, the CDR3 reads TGTGCCAGCAGTTTATCGTCTCAGGGCACGTACGAGCAGTACTTC.

This chain connects TRBV27 to TRBJ1-2; 7 nucleotides line up with TRBD1. The junction had 7 bases not matched to a gene; V was cut back by 5 bases and J by 4 bases. The CDR3 extends over 14 amino acids. In germline, CDR1 is MNHEY, CDR2 SMNVEV (reference sequence). The CDR3, as DNA: TGTGCCAGCAGTAGCCAGGGGGGGGTCTATGGCTACACCTTC. This translates into CASSSQGGVYGYTF.

This clone was seen more than once but under ten times. This sequence joins TRBV27 and TRBJ1-5; D is uncertain. The germline V gene encodes CDR1 MNHEY and CDR2 SMNVEV (reference sequence). V lost 5 bases and J lost 2, with 7 bases in between. The CDR3 extends over 13 amino acids. The CDR3 reads CASSALGNQPQHF. The CDR3, as DNA: TGTGCCAGCAGTGCCTTGGGCAATCAGCCCCAGCATTTT.

The gene calls are TRBV30 and TRBJ2-1; perhaps TRBD2 as D (6 bases). The CDR3 covers 12 residues. With 5 bases removed from V and 6 bases from J, the gap between germline ends came to 11 bases. In germline, CDR1 is GTSNPN, CDR2 SVGIG (reference sequence). CDR3 sequence reads: CAWQGSGNEQFF. CDR3 DNA sequence: TGTGCCTGGCAGGGTAGCGGCAATGAGCAGTTCTTC.

This sequence joins TRBV10-2 and TRBJ1-5; 9 positions match TRBD1. The CDR3 length is 14 residues. The J segment lost 7 bases and the V segment lost 6 bases, leaving 7 bases of the junction unmatched. In germline, CDR1 is WSHSY, CDR2 SAAADI. The CDR3 loop reads CASSTGQGWQPQHF. The CDR3, as DNA: TGCGCCAGCAGCACTGGACAGGGGTGGCAGCCCCAGCATTTT.

This clone was observed once. J is TRBJ2-7 and V is TRBV29-1; D might be TRBD1 (6 bases). CDR1 is SQVTM and CDR2 is ANQGSEA in the germline V gene. CDR3 length equals 13 residues. CDR3 nucleotides: TGCAGTGCTGTGGGACAATCACGCTACGAGCAGTACTTC. It encodes CSAVGQSRYEQYF.

The V gene is TRBV18, the J gene TRBJ2-4; 12 positions agree with TRBD1. V was pared by 6 bases and J by 5 bases, with 5 bases of the junction left unmatched. Germline loops: CDR1 KGHSH, CDR2 LQKENI. This CDR3 contains 15 residues. CDR3 loop: CASSRDRGPQNIQYF. In nucleotides, the CDR3 is TGTGCCAGCTCCCGGGACAGGGGGCCTCAAAACATTCAGTACTTC.

The rearrangement links TRBV2 to TRBJ2-1; D tentatively fits TRBD1 or TRBD2 (5 bases each). With 4 bases removed from V and 10 bases from J, the gap between germline ends came to 17 bases. CDR3 length: 14 amino acids. Looked up from germline, CDR1 is SNHLY and CDR2 is FYNNEI. CDR3 nucleotide sequence: TGTGCCAGCAGTGCGGGGCAGGGTCGTGTAGAGCAGTTCTTC. Its protein is CASSAGQGRVEQFF.

This chain links TRBV2 with TRBJ2-2; D gene ambiguous. The CDR3 runs to 13 residues. Germline lookup yields CDR1 SNHLY and CDR2 FYNNEI. Between the trimmed V and J ends, which lost 6 bases and 6 bases, there was a span of 11 bases. CDR3 sequence reads: CASRLLPSGELFF. DNA for the CDR3: TGTGCCAGCAGATTGCTTCCCTCCGGGGAGCTGTTTTTT.

The chain employs TRBV7-9 and TRBJ2-5; 7 positions agree with TRBD2. Germline loops: CDR1 SEHNR, CDR2 FQNEAQ (reference sequence). This CDR3 is built from 14 residues. The V and J ends lost 1 base and 4 bases, in that order; junction bases with no gene match: 3. CDR3 coding DNA: TGTGCCAGCAGCTTAGGGACTAGAGGAGAGACCCAGTACTTC. Translated, it gives CASSLGTRGETQYF.

The chain joins TRBV7-2 to TRBJ1-2; 7 bases are a match to TRBD1. V dropped 3 bases and J dropped 6; count of bases not matched to a gene: 4. This CDR3 region has 13 residues. The germline CDR1 and CDR2 sequences are SGHTA and FQGNSA. Written as DNA, the CDR3 is TGTGCCAGCAGCTTTGACAGGGTCGATGGCTACACCTTC. Amino acid sequence: CASSFDRVDGYTF.

This sequence joins TRBV5-1 and TRBJ1-2; 7 bases are shared with TRBD1. This CDR3 has 14 amino acids. CDR1 and CDR2 from the germline V gene are SGHRS and YFSETQ. J lost 7 bases, V lost 0 bases, and 6 bases had no gene match. The CDR3 nucleotides are TGCGCCAGCAGCTTGGGCGGGACAGCTAGTGGCTACACCTTC. Translation: CASSLGGTASGYTF.

J is TRBJ2-5 and V is TRBV5-1; either TRBD1 or TRBD2 may fit D (6 bases each). CDR1 and CDR2 from the germline V gene are SGHRS and YFSETQ. The CDR3 is 14 amino acids. The V and J ends lost 4 bases and 4 bases respectively, with 14 bases between them. CDR3 region: CASSTGALGETQYF. CDR3 sequence (DNA): TGCGCCAGCAGCACGGGGGCCCTAGGAGAGACCCAGTACTTC.

This chain connects TRBV30 to TRBJ1-5, with TRBD1 matching over 8 bases. Germline trimming cut 2 bases from V and 6 bases from J; bases unmatched to any gene: 3. Per germline, CDR1 GTSNPN and CDR2 SVGIG (reference sequence). CDR3 size: 13 residues. The CDR3 DNA is TGTGCCTGGAGTACGACAGGGGTTCAGCCCCAGCATTTT. Translation gives CAWSTTGVQPQHF.

Remarks on this clone: One end of the junction fails to match germline, which may point to a read error. Different DNA sequences within this sample yield the same CDR3. This sequence joins TRBV7-6 and TRBJ2-3, with TRBD2 matching 10 bases. CDR1 is SGHVS, CDR2 FNYEAQ, per germline. The CDR3 runs 15 residues. The CDR3 coding sequence is TGTGCCAGCAGCCTAGCGGGGGCTAGCACAGATACGCAGTATTTT. It yields the protein CASSLAGASTDTQYF.

In its sample, this clone was seen a few times. The chain recombines TRBV2 with TRBJ2-7; 7 bases are shared with TRBD1. Unmatched junction bases numbered 7, after V lost 6 bases and J lost 5 bases. The CDR3 runs 13 residues. CDR1 SNHLY and CDR2 FYNNEI come from the germline V gene. As DNA, the CDR3 is TGTGCCAGCAGCGCCGGGACAGTCCACGAGCAGTACTTC. Residues: CASSAGTVHEQYF. The full variable domain, in which reference TRBV2 and TRBJ2-7 provide the parts outside the CDR3, is EPEVTQTPSHQVTQMGQEVILRCVPISNHLYFYWYRQILGQKVEFLVSFYNNEISEKSEIFDDQFSVERPDGSNFTLKIRSTKLEDSAMYFCASSAGTVHEQYFGPGTRLTVT.

V and J are TRBV6-1 and TRBJ1-5; TRBD1 matches at 7 bases. V shed 6 bases, J shed 3 bases, and the junction held 8 bases outside the gene matches. CDR3 length: 15 amino acids. Germline loops: CDR1 MNHNS, CDR2 SASEGT. CDR3 DNA: TGTGCCAGCAGAAGGACAGGCACATTCAATCAGCCCCAGCATTTT. Encoded protein: CASRRTGTFNQPQHF.

The chain uses TRBV19 and TRBJ1-1, with 9 nucleotides matching TRBD1. The CDR3 runs to 16 residues. Germline CDR1 and CDR2: LNHDA and SQIVND (reference sequence). Germline trimming cut 4 bases from V and 1 base from J; bases unmatched to any gene: 7. The CDR3 loop reads CASSTGQGRRNTEAFF. The DNA of the CDR3 is TGTGCCAGTAGTACCGGACAGGGGAGGAGGAACACTGAAGCTTTCTTT.

The rearrangement joins TRBV11-2 to TRBJ2-2; no clear D gene. Deletions cut 0 bases from V and 7 bases from J, with 3 bases between. The CDR3 is 12 amino acids. The germline V gene has CDR1 SGHAT and CDR2 FQNNGV. The CDR3 loop reads CASSLDGGELFF. The CDR3 nucleotides read TGTGCCAGCAGCTTAGACGGCGGGGAGCTGTTTTTT.